The 9 T cell receptor beta chains in this list originate from one sample, sequenced in a study of PD-L1 blockade in urothelial cancer. Using immunoSEQ multiplex PCR, the repertoire was profiled, and TCRdb retains in-frame clones only, with some absent. The table has about 80,000 clones, roughly 90% seen once. Sequences were derived from PBMCs, sampled around atezolizumab (anti-PD-L1) treatment. Receptors originate from a woman in her seventies with urothelial cancer.

Only a few counts were recorded for this clone. The gene calls are TRBV5-1 and TRBJ2-6, with 7 bases matching TRBD1. V shed 1 base, J shed 0 bases, and the junction held 10 bases outside the gene matches. Looked up from germline, CDR1 is SGHRS and CDR2 is YFSETQ. The CDR3 consists of 19 residues. The CDR3 here is CASSLSLLTGYSGANVLTF. The DNA for the CDR3 is TGCGCCAGCAGCTTGTCCCTCTTGACAGGGTACTCTGGGGCCAACGTCCTGACTTTC.

The chain carries TRBV10-3 and TRBJ1-2; 9 positions agree with TRBD1. The germline V gene encodes CDR1 ENHRY and CDR2 SYGVKD. The CDR3 loop spans 13 amino acids. Trimming cost V 7 bases and J 4 bases; bases outside gene matches: 4. Written as DNA, the CDR3 is TGTGCCATCACCAGGACAGGGGCCTATGGCTACACCTTC. This encodes CAITRTGAYGYTF.

J is TRBJ1-3 and V is TRBV1. TRBV1 is noted as a pseudogene. CDR3 length equals 10 residues. CDR3 coding DNA: TGCAAATATGCTGGAAACACCATATATTTT. This codes for CKYAGNTIYF.

The chain couples TRBV5-1 to TRBJ2-4; tentative D call: TRBD2 (6 bases). This CDR3 is 16 amino acids long. Germline CDR1 and CDR2: SGHRS and YFSETQ. Trimming took 5 bases from V and 2 from J, leaving 17 bases between them. CDR3 DNA sequence: TGCGCCAGCAGTCCCGGTACGGGAGTGCCCAAAAACATTCAGTACTTC. This translates into CASSPGTGVPKNIQYF.

This chain uses TRBV7-2 with TRBJ2-5, with 16 positions matching TRBD2. The trim removed 4 bases at V and 4 bases at J, leaving 6 bases unmatched. The CDR3 is made up of 17 amino acids. Looked up from germline, CDR1 is SGHTA and CDR2 is FQGNSA. CDR3 nucleotide sequence: TGTGCCAGCAGCTCGACCGGGACTAGCGGGGGGGGAGAGACCCAGTACTTC. It yields the protein CASSSTGTSGGGETQYF.

The chain has TRBV2 and TRBJ1-2; the match to TRBD1 covers 10 bases. Per the germline V gene, CDR1 is SNHLY and CDR2 is FYNNEI. J lost 6 bases, V lost 7 bases, and 8 bases had no gene match. The CDR3 covers 14 residues. The CDR3 protein is CASTLRQGAHGYTF. For the CDR3, the DNA is TGTGCCAGCACCCTGAGACAGGGGGCGCATGGCTACACCTTC.

V is TRBV15 and J is TRBJ2-2; D perhaps matches TRBD1 (6 bases). The CDR3 extends over 16 amino acids. The germline V and J ends were trimmed by 0 bases and 4 bases, with 12 bases remaining between them. Looked up from germline, CDR1 is LNHNV and CDR2 is YYDKDF (reference sequence). The CDR3 loop reads CATSREGGQSTGELFF. DNA for the CDR3: TGTGCCACCAGCAGAGAAGGGGGACAATCCACCGGGGAGCTGTTTTTT.

V gene TRBV28 combines with J gene TRBJ1-5; D unclear. V lost 6 bases, J lost 0 bases, and 12 bases lay in between. The CDR3 is made up of 15 amino acids. Germline CDR1 and CDR2: MDHEN and SYDVKM. CDR3 DNA sequence: TGTGCCAGCAGCCTACTTGAAAATAGCAATCAGCCCCAGCATTTT. It codes for CASSLLENSNQPQHF.

This clone is a singleton in its sample. This rearrangement joins TRBV6-5 to TRBJ1-1; D is undetermined. The CDR3 contains 13 residues. The V gene's germline CDR1 is MNHEY and CDR2 SVGAGI. Trimming removed 9 bases at V and 3 bases at J, with 14 bases between. The CDR3 loop is CASRRGSYTEAFF. CDR3 bases: TGTGCCAGTCGACGAGGGTCCTACACTGAAGCTTTCTTT.